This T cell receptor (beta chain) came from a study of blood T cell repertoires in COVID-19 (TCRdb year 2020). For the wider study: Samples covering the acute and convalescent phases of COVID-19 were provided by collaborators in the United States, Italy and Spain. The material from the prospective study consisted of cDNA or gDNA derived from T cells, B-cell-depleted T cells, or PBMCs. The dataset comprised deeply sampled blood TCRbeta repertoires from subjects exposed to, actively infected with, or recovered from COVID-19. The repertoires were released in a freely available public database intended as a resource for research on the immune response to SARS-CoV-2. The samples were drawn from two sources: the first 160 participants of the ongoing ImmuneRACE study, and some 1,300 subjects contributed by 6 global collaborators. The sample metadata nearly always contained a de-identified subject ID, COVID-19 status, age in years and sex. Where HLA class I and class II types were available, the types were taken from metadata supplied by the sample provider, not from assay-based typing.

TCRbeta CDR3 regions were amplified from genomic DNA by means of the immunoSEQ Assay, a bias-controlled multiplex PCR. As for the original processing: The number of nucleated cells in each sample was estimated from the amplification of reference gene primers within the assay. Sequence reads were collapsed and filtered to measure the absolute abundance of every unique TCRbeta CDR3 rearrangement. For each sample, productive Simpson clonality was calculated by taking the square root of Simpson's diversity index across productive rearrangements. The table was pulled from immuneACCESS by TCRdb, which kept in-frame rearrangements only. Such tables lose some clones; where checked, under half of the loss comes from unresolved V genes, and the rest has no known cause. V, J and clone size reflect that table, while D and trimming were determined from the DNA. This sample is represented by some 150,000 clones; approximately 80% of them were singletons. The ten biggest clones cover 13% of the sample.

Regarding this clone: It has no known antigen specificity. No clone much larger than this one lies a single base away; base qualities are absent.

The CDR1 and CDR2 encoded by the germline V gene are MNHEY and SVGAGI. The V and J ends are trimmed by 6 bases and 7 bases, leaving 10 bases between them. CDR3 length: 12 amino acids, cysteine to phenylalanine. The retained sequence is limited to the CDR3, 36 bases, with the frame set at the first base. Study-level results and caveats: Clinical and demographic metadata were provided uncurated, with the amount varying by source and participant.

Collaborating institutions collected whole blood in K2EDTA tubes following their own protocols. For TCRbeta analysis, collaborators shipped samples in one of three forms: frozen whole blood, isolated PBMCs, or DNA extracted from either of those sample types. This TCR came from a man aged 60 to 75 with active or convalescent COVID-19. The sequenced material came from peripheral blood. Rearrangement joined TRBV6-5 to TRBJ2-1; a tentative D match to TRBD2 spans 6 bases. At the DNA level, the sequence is TGTGCCAGCAGCGCTAGCGTGAATGAGCAGTTCTTC. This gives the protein CASSASVNEQFF.